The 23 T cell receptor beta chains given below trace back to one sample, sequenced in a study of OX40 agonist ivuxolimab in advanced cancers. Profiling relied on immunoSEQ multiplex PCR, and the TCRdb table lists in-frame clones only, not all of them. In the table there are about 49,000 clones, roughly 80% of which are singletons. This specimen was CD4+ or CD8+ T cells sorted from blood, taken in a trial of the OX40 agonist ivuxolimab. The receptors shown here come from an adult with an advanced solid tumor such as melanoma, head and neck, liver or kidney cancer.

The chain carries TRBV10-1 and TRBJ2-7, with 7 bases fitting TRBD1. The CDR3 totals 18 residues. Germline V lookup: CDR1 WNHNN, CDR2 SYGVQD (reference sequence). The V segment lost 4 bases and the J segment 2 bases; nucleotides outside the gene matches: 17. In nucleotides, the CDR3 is TGCGCCAGCAGTGCAGGGGGATCTCGGGCCCCAATAACCTACGAGCAGTACTTC. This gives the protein CASSAGGSRAPITYEQYF.

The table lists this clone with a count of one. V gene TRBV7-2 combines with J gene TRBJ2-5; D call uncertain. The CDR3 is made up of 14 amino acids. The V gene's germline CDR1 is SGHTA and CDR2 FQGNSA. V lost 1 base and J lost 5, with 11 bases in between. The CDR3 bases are TGTGCCAGCAGCTTAGAAAGCAGCGTGGAGACCCAGTACTTC. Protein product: CASSLESSVETQYF.

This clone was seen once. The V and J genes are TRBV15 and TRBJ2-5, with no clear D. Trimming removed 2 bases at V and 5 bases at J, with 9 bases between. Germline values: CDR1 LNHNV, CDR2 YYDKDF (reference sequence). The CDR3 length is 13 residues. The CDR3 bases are TGTGCCACCAGCAGAACCGGATGGGAGACCCAGTACTTC. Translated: CATSRTGWETQYF.

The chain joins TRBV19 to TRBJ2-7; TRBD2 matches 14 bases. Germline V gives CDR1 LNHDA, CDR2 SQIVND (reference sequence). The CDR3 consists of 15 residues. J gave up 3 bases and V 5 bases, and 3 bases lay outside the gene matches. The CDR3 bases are TGTGCCAGTAGTGTCGGACTAGCGGGAGGCTACGAGCAGTACTTC. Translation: CASSVGLAGGYEQYF.

As DNA, the CDR3 is TGTGCCACCGGGGGGGAGGCGCAGTATTTT. As protein: CATGGEAQYF. The chain employs TRBV27 and TRBJ2-3, with 8 bases identical to TRBD2. Per the germline V gene, CDR1 is MNHEY and CDR2 is SMNVEV (reference sequence). Trimming at V came to 10 bases and at J to 10 bases, leaving 4 bases not matched to a gene. The CDR3 covers 10 residues.

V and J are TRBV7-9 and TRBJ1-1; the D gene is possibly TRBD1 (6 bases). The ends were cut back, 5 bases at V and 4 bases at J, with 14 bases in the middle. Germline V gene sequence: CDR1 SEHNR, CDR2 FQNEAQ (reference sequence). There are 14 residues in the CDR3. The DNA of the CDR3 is TGTGCCAGCAGCGCCCGACAGGATGGCACTGAAGCTTTCTTT. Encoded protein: CASSARQDGTEAFF.

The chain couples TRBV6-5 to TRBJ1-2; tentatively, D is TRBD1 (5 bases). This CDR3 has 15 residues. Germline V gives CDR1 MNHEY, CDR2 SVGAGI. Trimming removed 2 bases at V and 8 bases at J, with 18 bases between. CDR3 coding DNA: TGTGCCAGCAGTTACGGGGGGGTCGGGATCTGGGGCTACACCTTC. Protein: CASSYGGVGIWGYTF.

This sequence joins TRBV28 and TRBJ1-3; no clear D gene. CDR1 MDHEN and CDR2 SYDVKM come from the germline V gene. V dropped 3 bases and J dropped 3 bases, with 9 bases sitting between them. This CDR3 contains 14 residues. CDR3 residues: CASSLGRLGNTIYF. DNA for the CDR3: TGTGCCAGCAGTTTGGGCAGACTTGGAAACACCATATATTTT.

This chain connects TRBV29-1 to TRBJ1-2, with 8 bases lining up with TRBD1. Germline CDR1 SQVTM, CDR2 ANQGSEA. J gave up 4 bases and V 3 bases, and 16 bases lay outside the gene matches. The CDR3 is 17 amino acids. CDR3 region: CSVDDPGQESSFYGYTF. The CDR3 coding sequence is TGCAGCGTTGACGATCCGGGACAGGAGTCTTCGTTCTATGGCTACACCTTC.

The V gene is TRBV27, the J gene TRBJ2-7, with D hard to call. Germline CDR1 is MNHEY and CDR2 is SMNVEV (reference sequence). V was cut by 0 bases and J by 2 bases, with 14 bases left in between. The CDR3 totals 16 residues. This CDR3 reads CASSLSIPGLPYEQYF. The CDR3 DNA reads TGTGCCAGCAGTTTATCGATTCCCGGGCTCCCCTACGAGCAGTACTTC.

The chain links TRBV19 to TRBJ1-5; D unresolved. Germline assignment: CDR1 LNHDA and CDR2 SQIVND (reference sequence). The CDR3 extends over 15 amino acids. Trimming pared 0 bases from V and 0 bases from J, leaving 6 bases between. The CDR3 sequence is CASSIELDSNQPQHF. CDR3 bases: TGTGCCAGTAGTATAGAGTTAGATAGCAATCAGCCCCAGCATTTT.

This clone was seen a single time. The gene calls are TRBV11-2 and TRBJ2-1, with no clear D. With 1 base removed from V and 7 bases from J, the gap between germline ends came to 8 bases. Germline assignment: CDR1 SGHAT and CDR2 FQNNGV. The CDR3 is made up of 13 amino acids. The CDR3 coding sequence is TGTGCCAGCAGCTTAGGCGCGCAGAATGAGCAGTTCTTC. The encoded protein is CASSLGAQNEQFF.

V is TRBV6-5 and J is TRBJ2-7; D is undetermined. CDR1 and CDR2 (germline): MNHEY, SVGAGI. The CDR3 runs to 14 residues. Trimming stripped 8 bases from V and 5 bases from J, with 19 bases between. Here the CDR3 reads CASRTDTERNEQYF. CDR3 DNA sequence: TGTGCCAGCCGAACAGACACAGAGCGAAACGAGCAGTACTTC.

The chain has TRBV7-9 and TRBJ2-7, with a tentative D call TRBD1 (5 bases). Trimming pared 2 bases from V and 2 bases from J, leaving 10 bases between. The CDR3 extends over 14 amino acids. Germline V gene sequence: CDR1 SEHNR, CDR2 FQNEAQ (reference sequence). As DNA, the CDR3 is TGTGCCAGCAGCTTATCGCAGGGAACCTACGAGCAGTACTTC. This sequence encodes CASSLSQGTYEQYF.

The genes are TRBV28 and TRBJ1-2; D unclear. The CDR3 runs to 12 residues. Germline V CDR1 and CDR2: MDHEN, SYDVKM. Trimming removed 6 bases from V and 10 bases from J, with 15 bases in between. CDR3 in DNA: TGTGCCAGCAGCCCCCCGCAGGCTTTCTACACCTTC. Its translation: CASSPPQAFYTF.

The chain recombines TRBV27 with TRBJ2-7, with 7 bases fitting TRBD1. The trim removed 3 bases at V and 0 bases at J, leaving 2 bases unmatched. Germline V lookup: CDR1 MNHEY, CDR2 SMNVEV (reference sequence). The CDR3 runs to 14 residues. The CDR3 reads CASSFNRGSYEQYF. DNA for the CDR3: TGTGCCAGCAGTTTTAACAGGGGCTCCTACGAGCAGTACTTC.

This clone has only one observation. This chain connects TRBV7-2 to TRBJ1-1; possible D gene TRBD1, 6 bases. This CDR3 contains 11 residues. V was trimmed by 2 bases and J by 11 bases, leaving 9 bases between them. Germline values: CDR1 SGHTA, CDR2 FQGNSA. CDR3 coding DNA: TGTGCCAGCAGCTTAAGCGGGGGCGCTTTCTTT. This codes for CASSLSGGAFF.

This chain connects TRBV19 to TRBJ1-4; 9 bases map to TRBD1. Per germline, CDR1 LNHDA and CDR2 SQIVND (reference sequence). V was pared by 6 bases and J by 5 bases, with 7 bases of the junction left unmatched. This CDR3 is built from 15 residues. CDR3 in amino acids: CASRRRTGGNEKLFF. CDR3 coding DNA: TGTGCCAGTAGGAGGCGAACAGGGGGCAATGAAAAACTGTTTTTT.

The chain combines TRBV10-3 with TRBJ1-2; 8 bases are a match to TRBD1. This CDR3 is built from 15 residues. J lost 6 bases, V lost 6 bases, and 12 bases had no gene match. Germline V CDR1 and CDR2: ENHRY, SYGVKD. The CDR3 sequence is CAISGGLDRANGYTF. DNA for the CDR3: TGTGCCATCAGCGGAGGTTTGGACAGGGCGAATGGCTACACCTTC.

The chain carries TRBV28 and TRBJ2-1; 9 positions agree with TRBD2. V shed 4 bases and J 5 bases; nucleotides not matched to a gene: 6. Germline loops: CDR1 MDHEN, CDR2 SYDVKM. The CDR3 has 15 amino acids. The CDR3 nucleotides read TGTGCCAGCAGTTCACCGGGACTAGCCCACAATGAGCAGTTCTTC. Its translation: CASSSPGLAHNEQFF. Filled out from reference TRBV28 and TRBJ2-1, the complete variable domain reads DVKVTQSSRYLVKRTGEKVFLECVQDMDHENMFWYRQDPGLGLRLIYFSYDVKMKEKGDIPEGYSVSREKKERFSLILESASTNQTSMYLCASSSPGLAHNEQFFGPGTRLTVL.

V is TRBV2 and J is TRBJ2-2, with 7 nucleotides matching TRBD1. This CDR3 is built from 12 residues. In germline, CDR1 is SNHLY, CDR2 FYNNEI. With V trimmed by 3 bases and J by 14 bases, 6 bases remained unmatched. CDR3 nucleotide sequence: TGTGCCAGCAGTGATAGTGGGACAGCCCTGTTTTTT. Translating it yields CASSDSGTALFF.

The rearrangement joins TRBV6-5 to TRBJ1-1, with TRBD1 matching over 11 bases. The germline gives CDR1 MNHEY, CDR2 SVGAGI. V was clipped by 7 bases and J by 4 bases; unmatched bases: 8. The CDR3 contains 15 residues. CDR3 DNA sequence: TGTGCCAGCACCCCGGACAGGGGGCGAGTCACTGAAGCTTTCTTT. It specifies CASTPDRGRVTEAFF.

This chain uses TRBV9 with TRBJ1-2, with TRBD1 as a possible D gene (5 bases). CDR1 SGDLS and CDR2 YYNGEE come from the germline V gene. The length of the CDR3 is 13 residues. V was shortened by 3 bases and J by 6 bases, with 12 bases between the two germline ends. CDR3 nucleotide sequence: TGTGCCAGCAGCGGTGTTTCGGGGGATGGCTACACCTTC. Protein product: CASSGVSGDGYTF.